This T cell receptor beta chain was found in a study of blood T cell repertoires in COVID-19. Seattle cases were enrolled at active infection and followed longitudinally. Assay: immunoSEQ multiplex PCR; the TCRdb copy retains only in-frame clones and omits some. The sample yields fewer than 250,000 clones, around 84% seen once. The clonotype originates from a woman older than 75 with COVID-19, enrolled during active disease. What was sequenced was peripheral blood.

The CDR3 bases are TGTGCCAGCAGCACGCCGGGCGGGGGGGCCCGGACAGATACGCAGTATTTT. Its translation is CASSTPGGGARTDTQYF. The V call is TRBV11-3, the J call TRBJ2-3, with TRBD2 matching over 9 bases. CDR3 size: 17 residues. Trimming removed 5 bases from V and 3 bases from J; junction bases left unmatched: 12. Germline V gives CDR1 SGHNT, CDR2 YENEEA.